The next 30 T cell receptor beta chains were all read from a single sample in a study of cytomegalovirus exposure and HLA in healthy donors. PCR involved 60 Vbeta and 13 Jbeta primers. This table comes from immunoSEQ multiplex PCR, and its TCRdb copy is limited to in-frame clones, with some not included. The table records some 200,000 clones, roughly four fifths of them present only once. The sequencing sample was made of PBMCs. The receptor source for this set is a woman aged 45-60 years in good health and CMV-seropositive.

The rearrangement uses TRBV19 and TRBJ1-5, with D possibly matching TRBD1 (6 bases). The CDR3 length is 12 residues. The V and J ends lost 8 bases and 4 bases respectively, with 9 bases between them. CDR1 LNHDA and CDR2 SQIVND come from the germline V gene (reference sequence). The CDR3 DNA reads as TGTGCCAGTCGCGGACAGAATCAGCCCCAGCATTTT. This encodes CASRGQNQPQHF.

The chain couples TRBV11-2 to TRBJ1-2; D remains unclear. The germline V gene has CDR1 SGHAT and CDR2 FQNNGV. V dropped 5 bases and J dropped 7 bases, with 20 bases sitting between them. The CDR3 totals 15 residues. CDR3 in amino acids: CASSPLVGPRPGYTF. In nucleotides, the CDR3 is TGTGCCAGCAGCCCCCTCGTGGGCCCCCGGCCTGGCTACACCTTC.

The chain carries TRBV27 and TRBJ1-6, with D maybe TRBD1 (5 bases). The CDR3 loop spans 13 amino acids. V lost 5 bases and J lost 4, with 6 bases in between. Germline CDR1 is MNHEY and CDR2 is SMNVEV (reference sequence). CDR3 nucleotide sequence: TGTGCCAGCAGTAAGGGGTATAATTCACCCCTCCACTTT. As protein: CASSKGYNSPLHF.

This chain joins TRBV5-1 and TRBJ1-2; the D gene is possibly TRBD1 (5 bases). The CDR3 sequence is 11 residues long. Trimming pared 7 bases from V and 8 bases from J, leaving 12 bases between. CDR1 and CDR2 (germline): SGHRS, YFSETQ. The DNA for the CDR3 is TGCGCCAGCCTCGGGGAGGGGGGCTACACCTTC. It translates to CASLGEGGYTF.

This chain links TRBV5-1 with TRBJ1-2, with 7 bases matching TRBD1. With V trimmed by 4 bases and J by 8 bases, 8 bases remained unmatched. This CDR3 has 13 residues. Germline V gene lookup returns CDR1 SGHRS and CDR2 YFSETQ. The CDR3 DNA reads as TGCGCCAGCAGCCCAGACAGGGTCGGAGGCTACACCTTC. Amino acid sequence: CASSPDRVGGYTF.

This clone occurred a few times. This CDR3 is CSVEGDRGADTQYF. The CDR3 coding sequence is TGCAGCGTTGAAGGTGACAGGGGAGCAGATACGCAGTATTTT. The rearrangement links TRBV29-1 to TRBJ2-3, with 8 positions matching TRBD1. Germline V lookup: CDR1 SQVTM, CDR2 ANQGSEA. V lost 1 base to trimming and J lost 4 bases; unmatched junction nucleotides: 4. CDR3 length: 14 residues.

The chain joins TRBV6-6 to TRBJ1-6; D is unclear. Deletions cut 5 bases from V and 9 bases from J, with 11 bases between. Per the germline V gene, CDR1 is MNHNY and CDR2 is SVGAGI (reference sequence). This CDR3 comprises 13 residues. CDR3 in amino acids: CASSRDGVSPLHF. The CDR3 coding sequence is TGTGCCAGCAGTCGCGACGGGGTTTCACCCCTCCACTTT.

V usage is TRBV4-1 and J usage is TRBJ2-5, with D uncertain. The V gene lost 2 bases and the J gene lost 0 bases, with 4 bases spanning the gap. The CDR3 runs to 13 residues. CDR1 MGHRA and CDR2 YSYEKL come from the germline V gene. As DNA, the CDR3 is TGCGCCAGCAGCCAATCGTACCAAGAGACCCAGTACTTC. This translates into CASSQSYQETQYF.

The chain links TRBV10-1 to TRBJ2-3; 9 bases fit TRBD2. V was clipped by 7 bases and J by 2 bases; unmatched bases: 10. The V gene's germline CDR1 is WNHNN and CDR2 SYGVQD (reference sequence). This CDR3 comprises 16 residues. The CDR3: CASTGLAGPFTDTQYF. DNA of the CDR3: TGCGCCAGCACGGGGCTAGCGGGGCCCTTCACAGATACGCAGTATTTT.

V gene TRBV6-6 combines with J gene TRBJ2-5, with D perhaps TRBD1 (6 bases). The CDR3 consists of 13 residues. From germline, CDR1 is MNHNY and CDR2 SVGAGI (reference sequence). Trimming pared 7 bases from V and 5 bases from J, leaving 14 bases between. CDR3 sequence: CASTLAGVETQYF. Here the CDR3 DNA reads TGTGCCAGCACTCTGGCAGGGGTGGAGACCCAGTACTTC.

The rearrangement joins TRBV19 to TRBJ1-4; TRBD1 is a possible D gene (6 bases). Germline V CDR1 and CDR2: LNHDA, SQIVND (reference sequence). This CDR3 has 14 amino acids. The V end lost 6 bases, the J end lost 0 bases, and 8 bases lay between the germline ends. In DNA, the CDR3 is TGTGCCAGTAGAGGACAGTCAACTAATGAAAAACTGTTTTTT. This codes for CASRGQSTNEKLFF.

This clone showed up just a few times. This chain links TRBV5-1 with TRBJ2-7; 10 positions agree with TRBD2. The germline CDR1 and CDR2 sequences are SGHRS and YFSETQ. The V and J ends lost 0 bases and 2 bases, in that order; junction bases with no gene match: 14. This CDR3 is 19 amino acids long. This CDR3 reads CASSLVGPQIAGGAYEQYF. The CDR3 DNA reads TGCGCCAGCAGCTTGGTGGGGCCCCAAATAGCGGGAGGAGCCTACGAGCAGTACTTC.

The chain joins TRBV5-1 to TRBJ2-7; perhaps TRBD2 as D (5 bases). V was pared by 0 bases and J by 2 bases, with 12 bases between. Per germline, CDR1 SGHRS and CDR2 YFSETQ. CDR3 length: 15 amino acids. CDR3 protein: CASSLAGTEAYEQYF. For the CDR3, the DNA is TGCGCCAGCAGCTTGGCCGGCACGGAGGCCTACGAGCAGTACTTC.

This clone was seen a single time. This sequence joins TRBV4-1 and TRBJ1-1; D remains unclear. V shed 0 bases and J shed 6 bases, with 11 bases lying between them. The CDR3 has 14 residues. Germline V gene lookup returns CDR1 MGHRA and CDR2 YSYEKL. The CDR3 reads CASSQDWTGAEAFF. DNA for the CDR3: TGCGCCAGCAGCCAAGATTGGACTGGGGCTGAAGCTTTCTTT.

V usage is TRBV18 and J usage is TRBJ1-1; D remains unclear. This CDR3 comprises 17 residues. V shed 0 bases and J shed 3 bases, with 17 bases lying between them. Germline CDR1 reads KGHSH; CDR2 reads LQKENI. CDR3 nucleotides: TGTGCCAGCTCACCACCTAGCGGGAGGTTTATTGACACTGAAGCTTTCTTT. Protein: CASSPPSGRFIDTEAFF. Full variable domain (remainder filled in from reference TRBV18 and TRBJ1-1): NAGVMQNPRHLVRRRGQEARLRCSPMKGHSHVYWYRQLPEEGLKFMVYLQKENIIDESGMPKERFSAEFPKEGPSILRIQQVVRGDSAAYFCASSPPSGRFIDTEAFFGQGTRLTVV.

The rearrangement links TRBV11-2 to TRBJ2-1, with no clear D. Germline V CDR1 and CDR2: SGHAT, FQNNGV. The length of the CDR3 is 16 residues. Trimming cost V 1 base and J 0 bases, with 10 bases left between them. CDR3 amino acids: CASSLVPISSYNEQFF. DNA of the CDR3: TGTGCCAGCAGCTTAGTCCCGATTAGCTCCTACAATGAGCAGTTCTTC.

The V call is TRBV5-4, the J call TRBJ2-1; D might be TRBD1 (6 bases). Germline CDR1 is SGHNT and CDR2 is YYREEE (reference sequence). V was shortened by 4 bases and J by 9 bases, with 14 bases between the two germline ends. The CDR3 sequence is 13 residues long. CDR3 bases: TGTGCCAGCAGCCGGCAGGGGCAATCTGAGCAGTTCTTC. Translated: CASSRQGQSEQFF.

The chain couples TRBV28 to TRBJ1-2; TRBD1 aligns across 9 bases. V lost 4 bases to trimming and J lost 5 bases; unmatched junction nucleotides: 11. The CDR3 is 16 residues long. Germline V CDR1 and CDR2: MDHEN, SYDVKM. The CDR3 loop is CASSSTSGTGTYGYTF. The CDR3 DNA sequence: TGTGCCAGCAGTTCGACCTCCGGGACAGGGACATATGGCTACACCTTC.

The J gene is TRBJ1-2, the V gene TRBV6-5, with TRBD1 identical over 8 bases. Losses at the gene ends were 2 bases for V and 4 bases for J; bases not matched to a gene: 6. The CDR3 has 15 amino acids. CDR1 and CDR2 (germline): MNHEY, SVGAGI. CDR3 in amino acids: CASSYDRGVGYGYTF. The CDR3 nucleotides are TGTGCCAGCAGTTACGACAGGGGAGTCGGCTATGGCTACACCTTC.

The rearrangement uses TRBV7-8 and TRBJ2-7; weak D call: TRBD2 (6 bases). Deletions cut 3 bases from V and 9 bases from J, with 18 bases between. Germline CDR1 is SGHVS and CDR2 is FQNEAQ. The CDR3 is 14 residues long. This CDR3 reads CASSFGGTPEGQYF. The CDR3 coding sequence is TGTGCCAGCAGCTTCGGAGGGACTCCCGAGGGGCAGTACTTC.

The chain links TRBV29-1 to TRBJ1-1; TRBD1 agrees at 8 bases. The CDR3 runs to 12 residues. The J segment lost 1 base and the V segment lost 5 bases, leaving 0 bases of the junction unmatched. Germline V gives CDR1 SQVTM, CDR2 ANQGSEA. CDR3 DNA: TGCAGCGTTCAGGGGGCGAACACTGAAGCTTTCTTT. As protein: CSVQGANTEAFF.

The rearrangement joins TRBV7-2 to TRBJ2-3; 7 bases agree with TRBD2. Germline CDR1 SGHTA, CDR2 FQGNSA. The CDR3 extends over 16 amino acids. Trimming removed 2 bases from V and 1 base from J; junction bases left unmatched: 6. The chain's CDR3 is CASSLHQRGGTDTQYF. The CDR3 DNA reads as TGTGCCAGCAGCTTACATCAGCGGGGCGGCACAGATACGCAGTATTTT.

The V gene is TRBV5-1, the J gene TRBJ2-5, with 8 bases that match TRBD2. The V gene's germline CDR1 is SGHRS and CDR2 YFSETQ. The CDR3 has 14 amino acids. The V segment lost 0 bases and the J segment 4 bases; nucleotides outside the gene matches: 2. This CDR3 is CASSLAGGLETQYF. DNA of the CDR3: TGCGCCAGCAGCTTGGCGGGGGGGCTAGAGACCCAGTACTTC.

CDR3 sequence: CASSPRTGGMEKLFF. The CDR3 DNA sequence: TGTGCCAGCAGTCCCCGGACAGGGGGCATGGAAAAACTGTTTTTT. This chain connects TRBV2 to TRBJ1-4; 11 bases match TRBD1. The germline CDR1 and CDR2 sequences are SNHLY and FYNNEI. V was pared by 5 bases and J by 8 bases, with 7 bases of the junction left unmatched. This CDR3 region has 15 residues.

The rearrangement uses TRBV25-1 and TRBJ2-5; D is uncertain. Per germline, CDR1 MGHDK and CDR2 SYGVNS. This CDR3 comprises 13 residues. V was clipped by 6 bases and J by 0 bases, with 8 bases between them. The CDR3 reads CASSHKYQETQYF. Here the CDR3 DNA reads TGTGCCAGCAGCCACAAGTACCAAGAGACCCAGTACTTC.

The chain uses TRBV30 and TRBJ2-1, with 11 bases aligning to TRBD2. There are 15 residues in the CDR3. CDR1 is GTSNPN, CDR2 SVGIG, per germline (reference sequence). The J segment lost 3 bases and the V segment lost 2 bases, leaving 3 bases of the junction unmatched. The CDR3 region has the DNA TGTGCCTGGAGTAAACTAGCGGGAGACTACAATGAGCAGTTCTTC. Translating it yields CAWSKLAGDYNEQFF.

The rearrangement uses TRBV2 and TRBJ2-5, with 8 bases identical to TRBD2. This CDR3 has 15 residues. With 4 bases clipped from V and 2 bases from J, the junction kept 6 bases outside the gene matches. The germline V gene has CDR1 SNHLY and CDR2 FYNNEI. CDR3 sequence (DNA): TGTGCCAGCAGTGCTCCGGCGGGGGGTCAAGAGACCCAGTACTTC. It specifies CASSAPAGGQETQYF.

V and J are TRBV29-1 and TRBJ2-5, with 9 bases matching TRBD1. The length of the CDR3 is 14 residues. Germline V gene data show CDR1 as SQVTM and CDR2 as ANQGSEA. Germline trimming cut 1 base from V and 3 bases from J; bases unmatched to any gene: 3. The CDR3 region has the DNA TGCAGCGTTGAAGGGGACAGGGAGGAAGAGACCCAGTACTTC. It yields the protein CSVEGDREEETQYF.

The genes are TRBV9 and TRBJ1-4, with 10 bases identical to TRBD1. V shed 4 bases and J 8 bases; nucleotides not matched to a gene: 14. The CDR3 spans 17 residues. CDR1 and CDR2 from the germline V gene are SGDLS and YYNGEE. The CDR3 region is CASSLDRGSLKGEKLFF. DNA for the CDR3: TGTGCCAGCAGCTTGGACAGGGGGTCCCTCAAAGGGGAAAAACTGTTTTTT. The whole variable domain, filled in from reference TRBV9 and TRBJ1-4, reads DSGVTQTPKHLITATGQRVTLRCSPRSGDLSVYWYQQSLDQGLQFLIQYYNGEERAKGNILERFSAQQFPDLHSELNLSSLELGDSALYFCASSLDRGSLKGEKLFFGSGTQLSVL.

This clone showed up just a few times. The chain carries TRBV30 and TRBJ2-3, with 11 bases matching TRBD2. Germline V gene data show CDR1 as GTSNPN and CDR2 as SVGIG (reference sequence). Losses at the gene ends were 3 bases for V and 3 bases for J; bases not matched to a gene: 17. The CDR3 consists of 19 residues. Here the CDR3 reads CAWRPTSGRFQGRTDTQYF. The CDR3, as DNA: TGTGCCTGGAGACCCACTAGCGGGAGATTTCAGGGGAGAACAGATACGCAGTATTTT.